This TCR beta chain came from a study of OX40 agonist ivuxolimab in advanced cancers. About the research overall: Treatment of patients was with ivuxolimab, an agonistic anti-OX40 (CD134) antibody. One hepatocellular carcinoma and a couple of cutaneous melanoma patients partially responded.

V was cut by 4 bases and J by 9 bases, with 16 bases left in between. The CDR3 spans 15 residues. CDR1 SGHTA and CDR2 FQGNSA come from the germline V gene. Concerning this clone itself: Its matching antigen is unknown.

Sequencing was performed with immunoSEQ multiplex PCR; in TCRdb, only in-frame clones are kept and a portion is missing. Counted here are roughly 64,000 clones, roughly four fifths occurring once; the ten biggest clones make up roughly 4.9%. Study observations and caveats: CD4+ T cells averaged fewer expanded clones than CD8+ T cells. Clonal expansion was seen in CD4+ and CD8+ blood T cells by week 6 at 0.1 to 3.0 mg/kg.

The TCR comes from an adult with an advanced solid tumor such as melanoma, head and neck, liver or kidney cancer. The sample consisted of CD4+ or CD8+ T cells sorted from blood, taken in a trial of the OX40 agonist ivuxolimab. V gene TRBV7-2 combines with J gene TRBJ1-6, with a possible D match to TRBD1 (6 bases). The CDR3 region has the DNA TGTGCCAGCAGCTCATCGCAGGGGTGGGGTTCACCCCTCCACTTT. Encoded protein: CASSSSQGWGSPLHF.